Below, 2 T cell receptor beta chains from the same sample are listed, as sequenced in a study of T cells in Graves' hyperthyroidism and ophthalmopathy. Authors of the study amplified TCR beta CDR3 regions from RNA transcripts. Carried out on the TCR CDR3, a first-round RT-PCR used the HTBI primer set. TCRdb independently ran MiXCR on the multiplex PCR reads; one entry per CDR3 protein. The table lists 500,000 to 550,000 distinct CDR3 sequences, approximately 20% of them singletons, with 47% in the top ten. The specimen was blood. Receptor source: a man aged 35 to 55 with Graves' ophthalmopathy.

The sample holds many counts of this clonotype. The chain uses TRBV27 and TRBJ1-5; D call uncertain. This CDR3 comprises 13 residues. Germline V gene data show CDR1 as MNHEY and CDR2 as SMNVEV (reference sequence). The V gene lost 8 bases and the J gene lost 5 bases, with 13 bases spanning the gap. CDR3 bases: TGTGCCAGCGGACCCGACCGAGATCAGCCCCAGCATTTT. Translation gives CASGPDRDQPQHF.

This clonotype has a handful of counts. The chain uses TRBV5-5 and TRBJ2-2; D remains ambiguous. Germline CDR1 SGHKS, CDR2 YYEKEE (reference sequence). The CDR3 length is 14 residues. Trimming removed 4 bases at V and 1 base at J, with 8 bases between. The DNA of the CDR3 is TGTGCCAGCAGCGATTTACGGAACACCGGGGAGCTGTTTTTT. As protein: CASSDLRNTGELFF.